This section outlines one T cell receptor beta chain sequence together with its context. The CDR3 extends over 13 amino acids. CDR1 and CDR2 (germline): SGHDT, YYEEEE. Losses at the gene ends were 7 bases for V and 9 bases for J; bases not matched to a gene: 11. The PCR ran on 60 Vbeta and 13 Jbeta primers. Sequenced by immunoSEQ multiplex PCR; TCRdb stores in-frame clones only, minus some. This repertoire shows about 99,000 clones, around 73% found once; its top ten account for more than 1.5%. This entry comes from a study of cytomegalovirus exposure and HLA in healthy donors. The sequencing input was PBMCs. The J gene is TRBJ1-2, the V gene TRBV5-6, with TRBD1 identical over 8 bases. This TCR was recovered from a middle-aged woman in good health and CMV-seronegative. The CDR3 DNA sequence: TGTGCCAGCCGCACCCCAGGGGGCTCACGCTACACCTTC. It codes for CASRTPGGSRYTF.